This T cell receptor (beta chain) originates from a study of early stage breast cancer tumors. About the research overall: Among around 12 ER+/PR+/HER2- tumors, eight were ductal, four lobular. Roughly 9.6-fold was the mean read coverage per sample.

The table came from immunoSEQ multiplex PCR; TCRdb's copy has only in-frame clones and leaves some out. The table has about 53,000 clones, about 89% seen once. Germline values: CDR1 SGHTA, CDR2 FQGTGA. V was clipped by 1 base and J by 0 bases, with 15 bases between them. This CDR3 is 18 amino acids long. This clonotype was sampled from an older person with breast cancer. Sequenced: blood. The chain is built from TRBV7-3 and TRBJ1-4; D not resolved. The chain's CDR3 is CASSLMFGNAATNEKLFF. Here the CDR3 DNA reads TGTGCCAGCAGCTTAATGTTCGGGAATGCAGCAACTAATGAAAAACTGTTTTTT. The variable domain in full, completed from reference TRBV7-3 and TRBJ1-4, reads GAGVSQTPSNKVTEKGKYVELRCDPISGHTALYWYRQSLGQGPEFLIYFQGTGAADDSGLPNDRFFAVRPEGSVSTLKIQRTERGDSAVYLCASSLMFGNAATNEKLFFGSGTQLSVL.